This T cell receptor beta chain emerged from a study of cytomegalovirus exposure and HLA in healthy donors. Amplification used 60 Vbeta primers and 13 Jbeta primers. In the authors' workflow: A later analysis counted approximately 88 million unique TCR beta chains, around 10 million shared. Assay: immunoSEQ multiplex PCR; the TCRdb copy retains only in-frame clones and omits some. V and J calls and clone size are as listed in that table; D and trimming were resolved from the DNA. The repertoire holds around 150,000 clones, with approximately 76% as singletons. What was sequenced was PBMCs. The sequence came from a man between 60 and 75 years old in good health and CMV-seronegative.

Written as DNA, the CDR3 is TGTGCCACCAGCAGCAGACAGGGCTCCTACGAGCAGTACTTC. The encoded protein is CATSSRQGSYEQYF. The rearrangement uses TRBV15 and TRBJ2-7; TRBD1 matches at 7 bases. Germline lookup yields CDR1 LNHNV and CDR2 YYDKDF (reference sequence). This CDR3 spans 14 amino acids. Trimming at V came to 3 bases and at J to 0 bases, leaving 2 bases not matched to a gene.